These 9 T cell receptor beta chains share one sample of origin, sequenced in a study of CD8 T cells in Susac syndrome. Reverse transcription of roughly 0.45 to 1 ug RNA used random hexamers. TCRdb reprocessed the immunoSEQ multiplex PCR reads with MiXCR, giving one entry per CDR3 protein. The sample lists 180,000 or so distinct CDR3 sequences; just under 95% were seen once. Sequencing was carried out using CD4+ T cells from PBMCs. The receptors come from a human donor with Susac syndrome.

V is TRBV3-1 and J is TRBJ1-2, with a tentative D call TRBD1 (5 bases). This CDR3 contains 13 residues. Trimming shortened V by 1 base and J by 5 bases, and 8 bases separated the two germline ends. The germline V gene encodes CDR1 LGHDT and CDR2 YNNKEL (reference sequence). CDR3 amino acids: CASSQGGRYGYTF. CDR3 bases: TGTGCCAGCAGCCAAGGGGGACGGTATGGCTACACCTTC.

The chain combines TRBV3-1 with TRBJ2-1; 12 bases line up with TRBD2. J gave up 4 bases and V 0 bases, and 4 bases lay outside the gene matches. Germline V gives CDR1 LGHDT, CDR2 YNNKEL (reference sequence). This CDR3 has 17 residues. The CDR3 spells CASSQDLAGGRYNEQFF. The CDR3 DNA follows: TGTGCCAGCAGCCAAGATCTAGCGGGGGGGAGGTACAATGAGCAGTTCTTC.

The CDR3 loop is CASSPRTGRNEKLFF. The CDR3 DNA follows: TGTGCCAGCAGCCCCCGGACAGGGCGAAATGAAAAACTGTTTTTT. This rearrangement joins TRBV12-3 or TRBV12-4 to TRBJ1-4; 8 bases align to TRBD1. The trim removed 6 bases at V and 5 bases at J, leaving 8 bases unmatched. The CDR3 covers 15 residues.

J is TRBJ1-2 and V is TRBV7-2; 8 bases are shared with TRBD1. This CDR3 has 12 residues. The V and J ends lost 7 bases and 8 bases, in that order; junction bases with no gene match: 6. The V gene's germline CDR1 is SGHTA and CDR2 FQGNSA. This chain's CDR3 is CASNADREGYTF. CDR3 DNA: TGTGCCAGCAACGCGGACAGGGAAGGCTACACCTTC. Full variable domain (missing parts from reference TRBV7-2 and TRBJ1-2): GAGVSQSPSNKVTEKGKDVELRCDPISGHTALYWYRQSLGQGLEFLIYFQGNSAPDKSGLPSDRFSAERTGGSVSTLTIQRTQQEDSAVYLCASNADREGYTFGSGTRLTVV.

The rearrangement links TRBV24-1 to TRBJ1-4, with no clear D. Germline values: CDR1 KGHDR, CDR2 SFDVKD. Trimming pared 3 bases from V and 7 bases from J, leaving 11 bases between. The length of the CDR3 is 14 residues. CDR3 region: CATSDTREGEKLFF. The CDR3 coding sequence is TGTGCCACCAGTGATACCCGGGAAGGTGAAAAACTGTTTTTT.

The chain joins TRBV12-3 or TRBV12-4 to TRBJ2-7; 7 positions agree with TRBD2. The junction had 8 bases not matched to a gene; V was cut back by 1 base and J by 5 bases. The CDR3 is made up of 15 amino acids. CDR3 sequence (DNA): TGTGCCAGCAGTTTAGATACACCACGGGGGGACGAGCAGTACTTC. Its translation is CASSLDTPRGDEQYF.

The V and J genes are TRBV28 and TRBJ2-4; D call uncertain. The CDR3 runs to 13 residues. Trimming cost V 11 bases and J 9 bases, with 20 bases left between them. CDR1 and CDR2 (germline): MDHEN, SYDVKM. The CDR3 DNA sequence: TGTGCCGCCAGCAACAGAGCATTATTCATTCAGTACTTC. It is translated as CAASNRALFIQYF.

V and J are TRBV12-1 and TRBJ2-7; the DNA was not used to check the table's D call, TRBD1. TRBV12-1 is marked as a pseudogene. The CDR3 is 13 residues long. The CDR3 reads CASSLQRPGEQYF. CDR3 nucleotides: TGTGCCAGCAGCTTACAGCGGCCCGGCGAGCAGTACTTC.

The rearrangement uses TRBV24-1 and TRBJ2-1, with 7 bases matching TRBD2. CDR1 and CDR2 (germline): KGHDR, SFDVKD. CDR3 length: 17 amino acids. Losses at the gene ends were 5 bases for V and 6 bases for J; bases not matched to a gene: 15. CDR3 coding DNA: TGTGCCACCAGTGCCTCTCCGGGGACTACGCCCAGCAATGAGCAGTTCTTC. The encoded protein is CATSASPGTTPSNEQFF.